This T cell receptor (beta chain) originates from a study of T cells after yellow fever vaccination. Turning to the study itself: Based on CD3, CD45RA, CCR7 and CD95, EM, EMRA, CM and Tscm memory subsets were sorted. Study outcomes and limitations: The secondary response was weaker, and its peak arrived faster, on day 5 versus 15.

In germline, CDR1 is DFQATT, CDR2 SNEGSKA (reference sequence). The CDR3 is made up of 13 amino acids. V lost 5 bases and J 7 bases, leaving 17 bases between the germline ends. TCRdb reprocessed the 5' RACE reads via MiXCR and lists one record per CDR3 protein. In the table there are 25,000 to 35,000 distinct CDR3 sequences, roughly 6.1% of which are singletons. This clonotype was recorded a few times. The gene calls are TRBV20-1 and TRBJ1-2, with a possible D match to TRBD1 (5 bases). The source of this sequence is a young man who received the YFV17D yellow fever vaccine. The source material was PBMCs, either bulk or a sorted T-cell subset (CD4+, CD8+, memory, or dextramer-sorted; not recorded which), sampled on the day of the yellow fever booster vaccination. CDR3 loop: CSADDGRESGYTF. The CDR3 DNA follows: TGCAGTGCTGACGACGGCAGGGAGAGTGGCTACACCTTC.